Below, one T cell receptor beta chain is given with its context. Its antigen is currently unknown. This specimen belongs to a study of a mutant IDH1 vaccine in newly diagnosed glioma. Across the study: Treated patients, averaging roughly 40 years, were around 62% male and approximately 38% female. Overall study results and limits: No link was apparently found between pseudoprogression and changes in top peripheral T cell clonotypes.

Time point specified: week 35, safety follow-up. The content of each vaccine dose was 300 ug of mutant IDH1 20-mer peptide, and topical imiquimod accompanied it. Tumors from donors were new WHO grade 3 or 4 IDH1-mutant astrocytomas with ATRX loss. With 4 bases clipped from V and 1 base from J, the junction kept 5 bases outside the gene matches. The CDR3 sequence is 15 residues long. The V gene's germline CDR1 is SGDLS and CDR2 YYNGEE. Data came from immunoSEQ multiplex PCR; TCRdb stores just in-frame clones and leaves some out. Of around 69,000 clones listed, around 84% are singletons. V usage is TRBV9 and J usage is TRBJ2-5, with 9 bases aligning to TRBD1. The clonotype originates from a man in his thirties or forties with glioma. This material consisted of PBMCs, taken from a glioma patient whose treatment included an IDH1 peptide vaccine. CDR3 sequence (DNA): TGTGCCAGCAGCCCCCAGGACAGGGGCCAAGAGACCCAGTACTTC. Amino acid sequence: CASSPQDRGQETQYF. Full variable domain (missing parts from reference TRBV9 and TRBJ2-5): DSGVTQTPKHLITATGQRVTLRCSPRSGDLSVYWYQQSLDQGLQFLIQYYNGEERAKGNILERFSAQQFPDLHSELNLSSLELGDSALYFCASSPQDRGQETQYFGPGTRLLVL.